Only a few counts were recorded for the clone carrying this TCR beta chain. Its antigen remains unidentified. Trimming took 5 bases from V and 1 from J, leaving 11 bases between them. This CDR3 spans 14 amino acids. Germline V gene data show CDR1 as SEHNR and CDR2 as FQNEAQ (reference sequence). The data were taken from a study of shared clonotypes between healthy human individuals. General study points: Between a few donors, naive CD4 clonotypes were shared at a level of approximately 5%.

Here immunoSEQ multiplex PCR was the method, and the copy in TCRdb shows in-frame clones only, minus some. In the table there are 2 million to 2.5 million clones, just under 95% of which are singletons. Sequencing used naive CD4+ T cells from PBMCs. The sample's subset: CD45RA+ positively selected. V and J are TRBV7-9 and TRBJ1-1; D remains unclear. This clonotype was sampled from a man aged 18 to 35 in good health. Some clones in this sample may be carry-over from other donors' samples. The CDR3 DNA reads as TGTGCCAGCAGCATTAGGGAGGGGAACACTGAAGCTTTCTTT. The encoded protein is CASSIREGNTEAFF.